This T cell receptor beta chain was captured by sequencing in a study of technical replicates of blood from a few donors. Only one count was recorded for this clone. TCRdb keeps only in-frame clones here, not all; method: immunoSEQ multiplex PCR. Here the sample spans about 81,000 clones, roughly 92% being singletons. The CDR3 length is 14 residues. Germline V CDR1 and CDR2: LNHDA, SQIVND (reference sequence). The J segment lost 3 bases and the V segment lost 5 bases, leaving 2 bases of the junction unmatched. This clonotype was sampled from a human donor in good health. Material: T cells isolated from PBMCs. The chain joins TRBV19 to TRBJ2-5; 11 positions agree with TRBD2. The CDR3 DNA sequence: TGTGCCAGTAGTCCGGGACTAGCGGAAGAGACCCAGTACTTC. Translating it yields CASSPGLAEETQYF.